This TCR beta chain was identified in a study of blood T cell repertoires in COVID-19. Sequenced by immunoSEQ multiplex PCR; TCRdb stores in-frame clones only, minus some. The table has about 150,000 clones, approximately 86% seen once. Those enrolled, adults aged roughly 18 to 95 years, came from about two dozen US areas. Researchers sorted participants into cohorts using their self-reported clinical history. Recovered status in Cohort 3 required two negative PCRs, clearance, or symptom resolution. Trimming took off 7 bases at V and 6 bases at J, with 21 bases between the two ends. Germline-derived CDR1 and CDR2 are SQVTM and ANQGSEA. This CDR3 spans 14 amino acids.

The sample was PBMCs or T cells enriched from blood (not recorded which). The chain uses TRBV29-1 and TRBJ1-1, with D uncertain. The receptor comes from a woman in her 40s who had recovered from COVID-19. CDR3 coding DNA: TGCAGCGGCGGAAGGTCGGGGTTGGGAGCTGAAGCTTTCTTT. Translated: CSGGRSGLGAEAFF.